This record concerns one T cell receptor (beta chain) sequence. Other DNA sequences of this sample code for an identical CDR3. This sample was included in a study of blood T cell repertoires in COVID-19. The germline V gene encodes CDR1 MNHEY and CDR2 SMNVEV (reference sequence). The J segment lost 4 bases and the V segment lost 6 bases, leaving 8 bases of the junction unmatched. The CDR3 is 14 residues long. This table comes from immunoSEQ multiplex PCR, and its TCRdb copy is limited to in-frame clones, with some not included. The profile shows about 210,000 clones, about 90% of them singletons. The sequence was obtained from a woman in her 70s with acute or convalescent COVID-19. The sample comprised peripheral blood. The rearrangement uses TRBV27 and TRBJ1-2, with 7 nucleotides matching TRBD1. CDR3: CASSRRDSLYGYTF. The DNA of the CDR3 is TGTGCCAGCAGCCGGCGGGACAGCCTCTATGGCTACACCTTC.